Shown below are 5 T cell receptor beta chains from a single sample sequenced in a study of blood T cells in healthy people across ages. With a J-beta primer mix and a sample-barcoded 5' primer, a second PCR ran about 7 to 11 cycles. MiXCR, run by TCRdb on the 5' RACE reads, gives a single entry per CDR3 protein. The repertoire holds about 900,000 distinct CDR3 sequences, with less than 80% as singletons. The sequenced sample consisted of blood. These receptors originate from a man aged 25-45 years in good health.

The sample holds a few counts of this clonotype. The V call is TRBV10-3, the J call TRBJ2-1, with D hard to call. CDR1 is ENHRY and CDR2 is SYGVKD in the germline V gene. V was pared by 7 bases and J by 5 bases, with 21 bases between. The CDR3 consists of 16 residues. CDR3: CAIKGPIEAVNNEQFF. The CDR3 DNA is TGTGCCATCAAGGGTCCTATTGAGGCAGTGAACAATGAGCAGTTCTTC.

This clonotype occurred a few times. This chain uses TRBV11-1 with TRBJ2-2; D unclear. The CDR3 runs to 13 residues. CDR1 is SGHAT and CDR2 is FQDESV in the germline V gene (reference sequence). V was shortened by 2 bases and J by 4 bases, with 5 bases between the two germline ends. CDR3 in amino acids: CASSLTGTGELFF. The CDR3 bases are TGTGCCAGCAGCTTAACCGGCACCGGGGAGCTGTTTTTT.

The J gene is TRBJ2-5, the V gene TRBV10-3; TRBD1 or TRBD2 may be the D gene (5 bases each). The better agreement between TRBJ2-7 and the DNA end casts doubt on the J call. The CDR3 runs 13 residues. The germline V gene encodes CDR1 ENHRY and CDR2 SYGVKD. The CDR3 sequence is CAISGDGYYEQYF. The CDR3 nucleotides are TGTGCCATCAGTGGGGACGGTTACTACGAGCAGTACTTC.

This clonotype appeared a single time. The rearrangement uses TRBV20-1 and TRBJ2-2; perhaps TRBD1 as D (6 bases). Per germline, CDR1 DFQATT and CDR2 SNEGSKA (reference sequence). Trimming removed 0 bases from V and 4 bases from J, with 12 bases in between. The CDR3 is made up of 15 amino acids. This CDR3 is CSARDPGASTGELFF. DNA for the CDR3: TGCAGTGCTAGAGACCCAGGGGCCAGCACCGGGGAGCTGTTTTTT.

For this clonotype: A single base separates this from a much larger clone, so it may be a read error. The chain uses TRBV20-1 and TRBJ2-1, with a tentative D call TRBD2 (5 bases). The CDR3 is 15 amino acids. V was trimmed by 6 bases and J by 3 bases, leaving 18 bases between them. Germline CDR1 DFQATT, CDR2 SNEGSKA (reference sequence). The CDR3 DNA reads TGCAGTGCCGGATTACCGGGGAGTGGCTACAATGAGCAGTTCTTC. It yields the protein CSAGLPGSGYNEQFF.